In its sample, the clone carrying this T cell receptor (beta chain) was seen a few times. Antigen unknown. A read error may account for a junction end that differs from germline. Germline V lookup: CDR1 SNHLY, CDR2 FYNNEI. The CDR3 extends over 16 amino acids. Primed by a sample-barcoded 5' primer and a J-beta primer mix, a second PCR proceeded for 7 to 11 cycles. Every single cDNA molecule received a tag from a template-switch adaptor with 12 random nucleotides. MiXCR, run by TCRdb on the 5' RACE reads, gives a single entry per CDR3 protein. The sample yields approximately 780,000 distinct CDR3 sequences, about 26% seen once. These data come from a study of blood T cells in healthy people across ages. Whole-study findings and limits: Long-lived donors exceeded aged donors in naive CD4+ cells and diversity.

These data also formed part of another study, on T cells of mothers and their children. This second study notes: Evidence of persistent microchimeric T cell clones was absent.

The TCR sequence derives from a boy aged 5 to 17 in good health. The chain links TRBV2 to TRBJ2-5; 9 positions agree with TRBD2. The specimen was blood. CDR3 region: CVSMGRSGGPSETQYF. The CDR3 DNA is TGTGTCAGCATGGGGCGGAGCGGGGGGCCGTCTGAGACCCAGTACTTC.